This T cell receptor beta chain was documented in a study of blood T cell repertoires in COVID-19. From germline, CDR1 is LNHNV and CDR2 YYDKDF (reference sequence). With 0 bases removed from V and 4 bases from J, the gap between germline ends came to 10 bases. CDR3 size: 15 residues. Authors' processing steps: Estimates of nucleated cell counts were drawn from the amplification of reference gene primers. TCRdb keeps only in-frame clones here, not all; method: immunoSEQ multiplex PCR. The V and J calls and the clone size are those of that table, but D and trimming were determined from the DNA. Here the sample spans about 140,000 clones, roughly 89% being singletons.

Sequences were obtained from peripheral blood. The TCR originated in a man aged 25 to 45 with COVID-19, enrolled during active disease. The genes are TRBV15 and TRBJ1-5, with a weak D call TRBD1 (6 bases). The CDR3 DNA follows: TGTGCCACCAGCAGAGACAGGGGAACGAATCAGCCCCAGCATTTT. The encoded protein is CATSRDRGTNQPQHF. Using reference TRBV15 and TRBJ1-5 for the parts outside the CDR3, the full variable domain is DAMVIQNPRYQVTQFGKPVTLSCSQTLNHNVMYWYQQKSSQAPKLLFHYYDKDFNNEADTPDNFQSRRPNTSFCFLDIRSPGLGDTAMYLCATSRDRGTNQPQHFGDGTRLSIL.